This TCR beta chain was observed in a study of T cells in Graves' hyperthyroidism and ophthalmopathy. Germline lookup yields CDR1 SGHTA and CDR2 FQGNSA. Trimming removed 2 bases from V and 4 bases from J, with 12 bases in between. The CDR3 runs to 14 residues. Diagnosis relied on clinical symptoms, serum thyroxine and TRAb, thyroid ultrasound and orbital computed tomography. This clonotype was seen more than once but under ten times. RNA transcripts were the template for amplifying TCR beta CDR3 regions. Carried out on the TCR CDR3, a first-round RT-PCR used the HTBI primer set. From the multiplex PCR reads, TCRdb called clonotypes with MiXCR, one entry per CDR3 protein. The profile shows 750,000 to 950,000 distinct CDR3 sequences, approximately 40% of them singletons.

The chain recombines TRBV7-2 with TRBJ2-7; weak D call: TRBD2 (5 bases). The sample comprised blood. The sequence was obtained from a young man with Graves' hyperthyroidism. The chain's CDR3 is CASSLTEGLYEQYF. CDR3 bases: TGTGCCAGCAGCTTAACAGAGGGTCTGTACGAGCAGTACTTC.